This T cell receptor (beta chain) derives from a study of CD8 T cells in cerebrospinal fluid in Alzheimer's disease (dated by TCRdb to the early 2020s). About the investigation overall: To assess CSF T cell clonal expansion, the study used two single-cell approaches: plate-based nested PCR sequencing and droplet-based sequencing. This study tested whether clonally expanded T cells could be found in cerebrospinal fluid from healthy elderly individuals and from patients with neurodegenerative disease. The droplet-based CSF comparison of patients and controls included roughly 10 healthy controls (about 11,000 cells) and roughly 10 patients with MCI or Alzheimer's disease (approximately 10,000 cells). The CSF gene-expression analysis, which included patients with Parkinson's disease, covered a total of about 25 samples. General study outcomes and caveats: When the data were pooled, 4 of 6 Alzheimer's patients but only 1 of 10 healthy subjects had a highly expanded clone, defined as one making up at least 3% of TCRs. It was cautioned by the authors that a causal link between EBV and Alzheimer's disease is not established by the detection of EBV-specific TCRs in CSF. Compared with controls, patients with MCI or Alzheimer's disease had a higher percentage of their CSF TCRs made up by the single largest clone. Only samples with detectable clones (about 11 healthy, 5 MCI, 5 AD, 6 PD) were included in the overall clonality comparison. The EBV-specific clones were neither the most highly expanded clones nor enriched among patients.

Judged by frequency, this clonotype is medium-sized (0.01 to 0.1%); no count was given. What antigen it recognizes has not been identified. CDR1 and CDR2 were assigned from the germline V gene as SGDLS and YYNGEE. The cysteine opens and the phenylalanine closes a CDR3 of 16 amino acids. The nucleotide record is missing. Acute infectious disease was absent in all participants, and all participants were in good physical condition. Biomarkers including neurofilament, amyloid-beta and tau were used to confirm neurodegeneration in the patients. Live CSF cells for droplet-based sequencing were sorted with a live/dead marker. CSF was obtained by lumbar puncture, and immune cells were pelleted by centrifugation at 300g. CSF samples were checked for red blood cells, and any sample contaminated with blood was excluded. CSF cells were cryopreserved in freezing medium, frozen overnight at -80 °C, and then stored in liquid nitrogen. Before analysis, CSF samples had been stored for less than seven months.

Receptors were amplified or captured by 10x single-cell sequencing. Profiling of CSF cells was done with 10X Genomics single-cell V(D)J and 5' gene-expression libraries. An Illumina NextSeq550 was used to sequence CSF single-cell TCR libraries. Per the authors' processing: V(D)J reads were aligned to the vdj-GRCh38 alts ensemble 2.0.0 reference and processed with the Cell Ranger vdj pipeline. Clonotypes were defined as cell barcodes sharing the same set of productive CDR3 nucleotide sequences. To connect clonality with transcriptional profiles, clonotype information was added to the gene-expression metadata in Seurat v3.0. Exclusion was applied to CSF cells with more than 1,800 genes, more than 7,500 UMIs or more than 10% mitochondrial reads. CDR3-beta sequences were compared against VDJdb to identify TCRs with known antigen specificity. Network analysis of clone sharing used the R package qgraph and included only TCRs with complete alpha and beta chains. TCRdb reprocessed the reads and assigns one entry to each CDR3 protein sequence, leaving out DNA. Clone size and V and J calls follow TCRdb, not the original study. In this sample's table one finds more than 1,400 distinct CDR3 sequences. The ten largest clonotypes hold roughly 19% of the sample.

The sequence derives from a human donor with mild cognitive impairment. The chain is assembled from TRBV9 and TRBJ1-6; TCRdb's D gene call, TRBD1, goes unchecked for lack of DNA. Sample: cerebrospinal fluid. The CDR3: CASRSGTEVSNSPLHF.